The clone carrying this TCR beta chain showed up just a few times. Antigen specificity is unknown. Other DNA sequences in this specimen translate into the identical CDR3. A single heparinised blood sample, averaging approximately 110 mL, was obtained per donor. The source of the sample is a study of beta chain features in type 1 diabetes. Overall study: Sorted cells from all samples, numbering 107,917,701, were examined.

All of the isolated RNA was reverse transcribed, so expressed TCRB transcripts were sequenced. Mean read depth for naive, central memory and regulatory T cell samples was 3.5 million or so reads. Measured with immunoSEQ multiplex PCR; TCRdb has only the in-frame clones, and not every one. The table has around 300,000 clones, about 15% seen once; the top ten hold less than 0.02%. The CDR3 loop spans 14 amino acids. The germline V and J ends were trimmed by 3 bases and 1 base, with 9 bases remaining between them. In germline, CDR1 is KGHSH, CDR2 LQKENI. The study's findings and limits: The study found moderately but significantly shorter TCRB CDR3s in all four CD4+ subsets of Type 1 diabetes patients. Fewer insertions but more deletions were seen at VDJ junctions in type 1 diabetes patients.

Material for sequencing was naive CD4+ T cells from blood. The chain carries TRBV18 and TRBJ1-1, with D maybe TRBD1 (6 bases). This clonotype originated in a man younger than 30 with type 1 diabetes. In DNA form, the CDR3 reads TGTGCCAGCTCACCGCGGACAGAGAACACTGAAGCTTTCTTT. Encoded protein: CASSPRTENTEAFF.